A single sample is the source of the 3 T cell receptor beta chains below, sequenced in a study of OX40 agonist ivuxolimab in advanced cancers. Profiling relied on immunoSEQ multiplex PCR, and the TCRdb table lists in-frame clones only, not all of them. The table lists about 62,000 clones, roughly 92% of them singletons. This sample comprised CD4+ or CD8+ T cells sorted from blood, obtained in a trial of the OX40 agonist ivuxolimab. These TCRs come from an adult with an advanced solid tumor such as melanoma, head and neck, liver or kidney cancer.

To note about this clone: Other DNA variants within this sample encode the same CDR3. The chain uses TRBV4-1 and TRBJ2-7, with 10 nucleotides matching TRBD2. Germline CDR1 reads MGHRA; CDR2 reads YSYEKL. The CDR3 length is 15 residues. The V and J ends lost 2 bases and 4 bases, in that order; junction bases with no gene match: 5. In nucleotides, the CDR3 is TGCGCCAGCAGCCAAAAAGCGGGGGGGCCTTACGAGCAGTACTTC. Its protein is CASSQKAGGPYEQYF.

The chain combines TRBV4-1 with TRBJ2-7; D is unclear. Germline V CDR1 and CDR2: MGHRA, YSYEKL. The CDR3 totals 14 residues. Trimming took off 0 bases at V and 3 bases at J, with 9 bases between the two ends. The CDR3 reads CASSQEGQVYEQYF. The CDR3 nucleotides read TGCGCCAGCAGCCAAGAAGGCCAGGTCTACGAGCAGTACTTC.

V and J are TRBV6-6 and TRBJ2-7; D could derive from TRBD1 or TRBD2 (6 bases each). Trimming cost V 7 bases and J 6 bases, with 10 bases left between them. Germline values: CDR1 MNHNY, CDR2 SVGAGI (reference sequence). The CDR3 runs to 11 residues. For the CDR3, the DNA is TGTGCCAGCAACGGGGGCGGCGAGCAGTACTTC. This codes for CASNGGGEQYF.